The 20 T cell receptor beta chains given below trace back to one sample, sequenced in a study of blood T cell repertoires in COVID-19. Measured with immunoSEQ multiplex PCR; TCRdb has only the in-frame clones, and not every one. The data show fewer than 150,000 clones, with around 81% seen just once and 11% held by the top ten. The sequenced material came from peripheral blood. These receptors were collected from a human donor in a cohort sampled during active COVID-19.

This clone was counted a few times. Other nucleotide sequences in the sample specify the same CDR3. V gene TRBV19 combines with J gene TRBJ1-5, with 10 bases fitting TRBD1. This CDR3 has 14 amino acids. The germline gives CDR1 LNHDA, CDR2 SQIVND (reference sequence). With V trimmed by 1 base and J by 6 bases, 0 bases remained unmatched. The CDR3 is CASSIGQGAQPQHF. The CDR3 region has the DNA TGTGCCAGTAGTATAGGACAGGGGGCTCAGCCCCAGCATTTT.

On this clone: The sample has other DNA sequences that encode this CDR3 too. V gene TRBV7-9 combines with J gene TRBJ2-7, with 10 positions matching TRBD1. This CDR3 has 14 residues. Per the germline V gene, CDR1 is SEHNR and CDR2 is FQNEAQ (reference sequence). V lost 6 bases, J lost 4 bases, and 6 bases stayed unmatched. The CDR3 nucleotides are TGTGCCAGCAGTTCTCCGGGACAGGGGTACGAGCAGTACTTC. Its translation: CASSSPGQGYEQYF. Full variable domain (missing parts from reference TRBV7-9 and TRBJ2-7): DTGVSQNPRHKITKRGQNVTFRCDPISEHNRLYWYRQTLGQGPEFLTYFQNEAQLEKSRLLSDRFSAERPKGSFSTLEIQRTEQGDSAMYLCASSSPGQGYEQYFGPGTRLTVT.

This chain joins TRBV29-1 and TRBJ2-5; the D is unclear. V was trimmed by 5 bases and J by 2 bases, leaving 6 bases between them. Germline lookup yields CDR1 SQVTM and CDR2 ANQGSEA. CDR3 length: 11 residues. The CDR3 nucleotides read TGCAGCGTTCGCGGTCAAGAGACCCAGTACTTC. Protein product: CSVRGQETQYF.

This rearrangement joins TRBV7-9 to TRBJ1-4; D remains unclear. The CDR3 consists of 16 residues. Trimming pared 5 bases from V and 4 bases from J, leaving 17 bases between. Germline V gene sequence: CDR1 SEHNR, CDR2 FQNEAQ (reference sequence). In DNA, the CDR3 is TGTGCCAGCAGCGACGCCAACAGTTTCTTTAATGAAAAACTGTTTTTT. Amino acids: CASSDANSFFNEKLFF.

The chain combines TRBV6-6 with TRBJ1-1; tentative D call: TRBD1 (6 bases). Trimming left V 4 bases short and J 0 bases short, with 12 bases between. Germline CDR1 reads MNHNY; CDR2 reads SVGAGI (reference sequence). This CDR3 has 15 amino acids. In nucleotides, the CDR3 is TGTGCCAGCAGTTCCGAGGACAGAATGAACACTGAAGCTTTCTTT. Encoded protein: CASSSEDRMNTEAFF.

The rearrangement links TRBV14 to TRBJ2-7; D perhaps matches TRBD1 (5 bases). The V gene lost 2 bases and the J gene lost 2 bases, with 22 bases spanning the gap. The CDR3 sequence is 18 residues long. The germline V gene has CDR1 SGHDN and CDR2 FVKESK. CDR3 sequence (DNA): TGTGCCAGCAGCCAATATTGGATTGGGTCAGGGATCCCCTACGAGCAGTACTTC. Its protein is CASSQYWIGSGIPYEQYF.

The chain employs TRBV30 and TRBJ1-1; 8 nucleotides match TRBD1. J lost 8 bases, V lost 4 bases, and 3 bases had no gene match. The CDR3 runs to 11 residues. CDR1 and CDR2 (germline): GTSNPN, SVGIG (reference sequence). The CDR3 DNA follows: TGTGCCTGGACGACAGGGGAAGAAGCTTTCTTT. Translation: CAWTTGEEAFF.

The chain recombines TRBV5-1 with TRBJ2-7; 11 bases match TRBD1. V gave up 6 bases and J gave up 4 bases; unmatched junction bases: 6. There are 14 residues in the CDR3. Germline CDR1 SGHRS, CDR2 YFSETQ. CDR3 sequence reads: CASNTGTGGYEQYF. The CDR3, as DNA: TGCGCCAGCAACACCGGGACAGGGGGGTACGAGCAGTACTTC.

The J gene is TRBJ2-7, the V gene TRBV6-5; TRBD2 aligns across 9 bases. The CDR3 has 14 amino acids. The J segment lost 6 bases and the V segment lost 9 bases, leaving 12 bases of the junction unmatched. Germline V gene data show CDR1 as MNHEY and CDR2 as SVGAGI. CDR3 nucleotides: TGTGCCAGTCGACTAGCGGCGCCCGGAGGCGAGCAGTACTTC. Its translation is CASRLAAPGGEQYF.

The chain couples TRBV5-4 to TRBJ2-7; 7 bases match TRBD1. The length of the CDR3 is 13 residues. Unmatched junction bases numbered 2, after V lost 0 bases and J lost 5 bases. Germline lookup yields CDR1 SGHNT and CDR2 YYREEE (reference sequence). In DNA form, the CDR3 reads TGTGCCAGCAGCTTGGGGGACAGCAACGAGCAGTACTTC. It translates to CASSLGDSNEQYF.

This clone was seen more than once but under ten times. This sequence joins TRBV6-5 and TRBJ1-2, with D tentatively TRBD1 (5 bases). Trimming pared 6 bases from V and 4 bases from J, leaving 9 bases between. CDR3 length equals 12 residues. Germline CDR1 MNHEY, CDR2 SVGAGI. The CDR3 nucleotides are TGTGCCAGCAGCAACAGGACCTATGGCTACACCTTC. It is translated as CASSNRTYGYTF.

The CDR3 nucleotides read TGCGCCAGCAGTCAATATGGACAGCTCAATGAGCAGTTCTTC. Translated: CASSQYGQLNEQFF. This chain joins TRBV23-1 and TRBJ2-1, with D maybe TRBD1 (6 bases). TRBV23-1 is treated as an ORF (open reading frame) with a function not yet certain. This CDR3 is 14 amino acids long. Trimming stripped 1 base from V and 6 bases from J, with 10 bases between.

This sequence joins TRBV5-1 and TRBJ1-3, with D unresolved. This CDR3 has 15 residues. CDR1 is SGHRS, CDR2 YFSETQ, per germline. Deletions cut 0 bases from V and 0 bases from J, with 7 bases between. The CDR3 DNA follows: TGCGCCAGCAGCTTGGACCTCTACTCTGGAAACACCATATATTTT. It yields the protein CASSLDLYSGNTIYF.

This clone has a handful of counts. The gene calls are TRBV28 and TRBJ2-7; 9 positions match TRBD1. The CDR3 extends over 15 amino acids. V lost 5 bases, J lost 1 base, and 6 bases stayed unmatched. Germline V gene sequence: CDR1 MDHEN, CDR2 SYDVKM. The chain's CDR3 is CASSTTGTGSYEQYF. DNA of the CDR3: TGTGCCAGCAGTACGACCGGGACAGGGTCCTACGAGCAGTACTTC.

This chain uses TRBV29-1 with TRBJ2-1, with D maybe TRBD2 (7 bases). V was clipped by 1 base and J by 15 bases, with 16 bases between them. Germline V gene data show CDR1 as SQVTM and CDR2 as ANQGSEA. The CDR3 length is 12 residues. The CDR3 protein is CSVEGGRGRPFF. CDR3 sequence (DNA): TGCAGCGTTGAAGGGGGGCGGGGGCGCCCGTTCTTC.

The V and J genes are TRBV2 and TRBJ2-2, with TRBD2 matching 7 bases. Looked up from germline, CDR1 is SNHLY and CDR2 is FYNNEI. With 7 bases clipped from V and 5 bases from J, the junction kept 7 bases outside the gene matches. CDR3 length: 14 residues. Here the CDR3 reads CASTELASTGELFF. As DNA, the CDR3 is TGTGCCAGCACAGAACTAGCGTCGACCGGGGAGCTGTTTTTT.

The chain has TRBV6-5 and TRBJ1-6; possibly TRBD1 for D (6 bases). The CDR3 spans 14 residues. CDR1 is MNHEY and CDR2 is SVGAGI in the germline V gene. Trimming removed 4 bases from V and 5 bases from J, with 9 bases in between. The DNA of the CDR3 is TGTGCCAGCAGTTCAGGACAGCATAATTCACCCCTCCACTTT. This translates into CASSSGQHNSPLHF.

The table lists this clone with a few counts. CDR3 protein: CASSEGDSAGQAFF. CDR3 sequence (DNA): TGTGCCAGCAGTGAAGGGGACAGCGCCGGGCAAGCTTTCTTT. The chain has TRBV6-1 and TRBJ1-1, with 7 positions matching TRBD1. V was clipped by 1 base and J by 9 bases; unmatched bases: 8. The CDR3 contains 14 residues. CDR1 and CDR2 (germline): MNHNS, SASEGT.

CDR3 in amino acids: CASSLFFGTGAPGDRGGYTF. The CDR3 nucleotides read TGCGCCAGCAGCTTATTCTTCGGGACAGGGGCCCCGGGGGACCGGGGGGGCTACACCTTC. The rearrangement joins TRBV5-1 to TRBJ1-2, with 10 bases matching TRBD1. The CDR3 spans 20 residues. V lost 2 bases, J lost 8 bases, and 24 bases stayed unmatched. The germline V gene encodes CDR1 SGHRS and CDR2 YFSETQ.

The chain carries TRBV7-8 and TRBJ2-7; tentative D call: TRBD2 (5 bases). Trimming removed 1 base at V and 2 bases at J, with 9 bases between. The CDR3 extends over 14 amino acids. Per the germline V gene, CDR1 is SGHVS and CDR2 is FQNEAQ. In DNA form, the CDR3 reads TGTGCCAGCAGCTTAGTTCTAGCTACCTACGAGCAGTACTTC. Amino acid sequence: CASSLVLATYEQYF.